One sample yielded the 25 T cell receptor beta chains listed below, sequenced in a study of monozygotic twins with inflammatory bowel disease. One entry per CDR3 protein, without DNA, is what TCRdb gives after re-calling the 5' RACE reads. The sample holds 420,000 or so distinct CDR3 sequences. Sequencing was done on a sample of blood. These receptors came from a human donor with ulcerative colitis or Crohn's disease, or a healthy co-twin of an affected twin (not recorded which).

The chain uses TRBV4-2 and TRBJ2-2; the TCRdb D gene call, TRBD1, has no DNA to confirm it. The CDR3 is 16 amino acids. Germline assignment: CDR1 LGHNA and CDR2 YNFKEQ. The CDR3 sequence is CASSQDSGYNTGELFF.

The chain uses TRBV20-1 and TRBJ2-7; absent DNA, TCRdb's TRBD1 call cannot be checked. The germline CDR1 and CDR2 sequences are DFQATT and SNEGSKA (reference sequence). The CDR3 totals 14 residues. This chain's CDR3 is CSARGTVNSYEQYF.

This rearrangement joins TRBV5-4 to TRBJ1-3; TCRdb gives TRBD1 as the D gene, but with no DNA this cannot be confirmed. The germline V gene encodes CDR1 SGHNT and CDR2 YYREEE (reference sequence). The CDR3 runs to 15 residues. CDR3 loop: CASSDRRSSGNTIYF.

The CDR3 protein is CASSPTSGGYDTQYF. The chain has TRBV5-4 and TRBJ2-3; TCRdb's D call, TRBD2, is unchecked because there is no DNA. The germline gives CDR1 SGHNT, CDR2 YYREEE (reference sequence). The CDR3 covers 15 residues. The full variable domain, in which reference TRBV5-4 and TRBJ2-3 provide the parts outside the CDR3, is ETGVTQSPTHLIKTRGQQVTLRCSSQSGHNTVSWYQQALGQGPQFIFQYYREEENGRGNFPPRFSGLQFPNYSSELNVNALELDDSALYLCASSPTSGGYDTQYFGPGTRLTVL.

The chain couples TRBV18 to TRBJ2-5; the TCRdb D gene call, TRBD1, has no DNA to confirm it. The germline CDR1 and CDR2 sequences are KGHSH and LQKENI. The CDR3 consists of 14 residues. CDR3 sequence reads: CASSPRGRGETQYF.

The V gene is TRBV11-1, the J gene TRBJ2-5; no DNA is available, so the TRBD1 call from TCRdb remains unchecked. The CDR3 is made up of 14 amino acids. Germline values: CDR1 SGHAT, CDR2 FQDESV (reference sequence). This chain's CDR3 is CASSLVPGGETQYF.

V usage is TRBV27 and J usage is TRBJ1-6; the TCRdb call, TRBD1, lacks DNA for checking. Germline assignment: CDR1 MNHEY and CDR2 SMNVEV (reference sequence). The CDR3 extends over 14 amino acids. The CDR3 here is CASSLRPGDSPLHF.

The gene calls are TRBV20-1 and TRBJ2-5; no DNA is available, so the TRBD1 call from TCRdb remains unchecked. This CDR3 spans 13 amino acids. Germline V gene lookup returns CDR1 DFQATT and CDR2 SNEGSKA (reference sequence). The CDR3 here is CSARRGEGETQYF.

The rearrangement uses TRBV20-1 and TRBJ2-1; TCRdb's D gene call, TRBD2, goes unchecked for lack of DNA. This CDR3 region has 19 residues. The germline V gene has CDR1 DFQATT and CDR2 SNEGSKA (reference sequence). Here the CDR3 reads CSAPTISPRLLDTYNEQFF.

The chain carries TRBV5-6 and TRBJ2-7. Germline V gene sequence: CDR1 SGHDT, CDR2 YYEEEE. This CDR3 spans 14 amino acids. This chain's CDR3 is CASSFSGNPYEQYF.

This chain's CDR3 is CASTLSWGFYTGELFF. The chain uses TRBV7-2 and TRBJ2-2. The CDR3 is 16 amino acids. The germline V gene has CDR1 SGHTA and CDR2 FQGNSA.

The rearrangement links TRBV9 to TRBJ2-3; no DNA is available, so the TRBD2 call from TCRdb remains unchecked. The CDR3 spans 15 residues. CDR1 and CDR2 (germline): SGDLS, YYNGEE. CDR3: CASSTDFSITDTQYF.

V is TRBV11-2 and J is TRBJ2-1; the D call of TRBD2 rests on TCRdb alone, since no DNA is present to check it. This CDR3 contains 17 residues. CDR1 and CDR2 (germline): SGHAT, FQNNGV. The CDR3: CASSLGTSGGVSNEQFF.

This sequence joins TRBV30 and TRBJ2-2; TCRdb gives TRBD2 as the D gene, but with no DNA this cannot be confirmed. CDR1 is GTSNPN, CDR2 SVGIG, per germline (reference sequence). The CDR3 spans 19 residues. This CDR3 is CAWSSTGVLAGVRYRELFF.

The chain is built from TRBV6-2 or TRBV6-3 and TRBJ2-1; TCRdb's D call, TRBD1, is unchecked because there is no DNA. The CDR3 spans 11 residues. Per the germline V gene, CDR1 is MNHEY and CDR2 is SVGEGT. CDR3 protein: CASSQGGQQFF.

The chain has TRBV5-1 and TRBJ2-2; TCRdb lists TRBD2, though no DNA is available to test this call. CDR3 length: 18 residues. Germline CDR1 is SGHRS and CDR2 is YFSETQ. CDR3 loop: CASSPGLAGSENTGELFF.

This chain connects TRBV7-9 to TRBJ1-5. This CDR3 has 12 amino acids. Per germline, CDR1 SEHNR and CDR2 FQNEAQ (reference sequence). The CDR3 loop reads CASSPPAGPQHF.

The chain joins TRBV30 to TRBJ2-3; the TRBD1 assignment by TCRdb is unverifiable without DNA. The germline V gene has CDR1 GTSNPN and CDR2 SVGIG (reference sequence). The CDR3 is 12 amino acids. This CDR3 reads CAWSPLGSTQYF.

V and J are TRBV7-7 and TRBJ1-2; TCRdb returns TRBD1, unconfirmable since there is no DNA. Germline V gives CDR1 SSHAT, CDR2 FNYEAQ (reference sequence). There are 15 residues in the CDR3. CDR3 loop: CASPLQTTSSYGYTF.

The chain joins TRBV6-5 to TRBJ2-1; checking the TCRdb D call of TRBD2 is not possible without DNA. CDR1 is MNHEY and CDR2 is SVGAGI in the germline V gene. CDR3 length: 17 residues. This chain's CDR3 is CASSYIQFPRGINEQFF.

The chain recombines TRBV28 with TRBJ2-7; TCRdb returns TRBD1, unconfirmable since there is no DNA. CDR3 length equals 14 residues. In germline, CDR1 is MDHEN, CDR2 SYDVKM. The CDR3 loop reads CASSQPGTGYEQYF. Variable domain in full (rest from reference TRBV28 and TRBJ2-7): DVKVTQSSRYLVKRTGEKVFLECVQDMDHENMFWYRQDPGLGLRLIYFSYDVKMKEKGDIPEGYSVSREKKERFSLILESASTNQTSMYLCASSQPGTGYEQYFGPGTRLTVT.

This sequence joins TRBV5-1 and TRBJ2-3; as DNA is missing, the TRBD1 call by TCRdb cannot be tested. This CDR3 has 16 residues. CDR1 and CDR2 from the germline V gene are SGHRS and YFSETQ. The CDR3 protein is CASSPPGQGSTDTQYF.

The rearrangement links TRBV6-2 or TRBV6-3 to TRBJ1-2; the D call of TRBD1 rests on TCRdb alone, since no DNA is present to check it. The CDR3 contains 14 residues. Germline CDR1 reads MNHEY; CDR2 reads SVGEGT. The chain's CDR3 is CASSYSNRGNGYTF.

The chain has TRBV7-3 and TRBJ2-3; the D call of TRBD2 rests on TCRdb alone, since no DNA is present to check it. Germline loops: CDR1 SGHTA, CDR2 FQGTGA. The CDR3 runs 14 residues. CDR3 amino acids: CASSSSSGSLAQYF. Supplemented by reference TRBV7-3 and TRBJ2-3, the full variable domain reads GAGVSQTPSNKVTEKGKYVELRCDPISGHTALYWYRQSLGQGPEFLIYFQGTGAADDSGLPNDRFFAVRPEGSVSTLKIQRTERGDSAVYLCASSSSSGSLAQYFGPGTRLTVL.

The chain recombines TRBV9 with TRBJ1-4; lacking DNA, the TRBD1 call made by TCRdb goes unchecked. Germline V CDR1 and CDR2: SGDLS, YYNGEE. This CDR3 spans 15 amino acids. The CDR3 protein is CASSVTGLLNEKLFF.